These 2 T cell receptor beta chains came from one sample sequenced in a study of T cell therapy after organ transplantation. Assay used: immunoSEQ multiplex PCR; TCRdb lists only in-frame clones, some missing. The data contain 45,000 to 50,000 clones, less than 95% of them singletons. These receptors have no identified antigens. Sample: CD8+ T cells from blood, taken before autologous CMV-specific T cell therapy. All receptors come from a human patient who had received a solid organ transplant and had CMV disease.

The chain has TRBV6-4 and TRBJ2-1; 13 bases are shared with TRBD2. Trimming cost V 4 bases and J 8 bases; bases outside gene matches: 8. From germline, CDR1 is MRHNA and CDR2 SNTAGT. The CDR3 loop spans 16 amino acids. The CDR3, as DNA: TGTGCCAGCAGTGCCACTAGCGGGGGGGCTTTCGATGAGCAGTTCTTC. Translation: CASSATSGGAFDEQFF.

This clone was counted a single time. The V and J genes are TRBV27 and TRBJ1-1, with 8 bases fitting TRBD1. The CDR3 totals 14 residues. J lost 6 bases, V lost 5 bases, and 8 bases had no gene match. CDR1 and CDR2 from the germline V gene are MNHEY and SMNVEV (reference sequence). The CDR3 region has the DNA TGTGCCAGCAGTCGGACAGGGTGGAGTGCTGAAGCTTTCTTT. Encoded protein: CASSRTGWSAEAFF.